The source of this T cell receptor beta chain is a study of PD-1 blockade in classical Hodgkin lymphoma. Whole-study results and caveats: By C4D1, diversity of CD4+ TCRs had risen significantly, whereas that of CD8+ TCRs had not. Some patients started nivolumab under 1 year after ASCT, and they were excluded.

On this clone: Its cognate antigen is unknown.

The time point was: cycle 4 day 1 (C4D1), after around six weeks of nivolumab. No patient escaped relapse after autologous stem cell transplantation, and brentuximab vedotin exposure varied. Measured with immunoSEQ multiplex PCR; TCRdb has only the in-frame clones, and not every one. The sample has 27,000 or so clones, around 70% seen once. The CDR3 is made up of 14 amino acids. Per the germline V gene, CDR1 is SNHLY and CDR2 is FYNNEI. Trimming removed 4 bases at V and 10 bases at J, with 14 bases between. The V and J genes are TRBV2 and TRBJ1-6; D might be TRBD1 (6 bases). This sequence originates from a human donor with classical Hodgkin lymphoma. The material was peripheral blood mononuclear cells (PBMCs), obtained before the fourth cycle of nivolumab. The CDR3 bases are TGTGCCAGCAGTGCCGGGGGCAGTACATCACCCCTCCACTTT. Its translation is CASSAGGSTSPLHF.